Listed here are 30 T cell receptor beta chains from one sample, sequenced in a study of OX40 agonist ivuxolimab in advanced cancers. Sequencing was performed with immunoSEQ multiplex PCR; in TCRdb, only in-frame clones are kept and a portion is missing. Found here are about 91,000 clones, over 75% of them singletons; the top ten hold around 4.5%. Sequencing used CD4+ or CD8+ T cells sorted from blood, obtained in a trial of the OX40 agonist ivuxolimab. The receptors come from an adult with an advanced solid tumor such as melanoma, head and neck, liver or kidney cancer.

The V and J genes are TRBV7-8 and TRBJ2-3; D remains ambiguous. The CDR3 length is 13 residues. Per germline, CDR1 SGHVS and CDR2 FQNEAQ. V lost 4 bases to trimming and J lost 3 bases, with 8 bases between them. In DNA, the CDR3 is TGTGCCAGCAGCTCCCTCTTAACAGATACGCAGTATTTT. This gives the protein CASSSLLTDTQYF.

The chain joins TRBV5-1 to TRBJ1-5; 9 bases fit TRBD1. Germline lookup yields CDR1 SGHRS and CDR2 YFSETQ. This CDR3 region has 15 residues. V was clipped by 4 bases and J by 7 bases; unmatched bases: 9. The CDR3 is CASSPGTGRIQPQHF. CDR3 nucleotides: TGCGCCAGCAGCCCCGGGACAGGGCGAATCCAGCCCCAGCATTTT. Based on the CDR3 plus reference TRBV5-1 and TRBJ1-5, the full variable domain is KAGVTQTPRYLIKTRGQQVTLSCSPISGHRSVSWYQQTPGQGLQFLFEYFSETQRNKGNFPGRFSGRQFSNSRSEMNVSTLELGDSALYLCASSPGTGRIQPQHFGDGTRLSIL.

The gene calls are TRBV5-1 and TRBJ1-1; D unclear. Looked up from germline, CDR1 is SGHRS and CDR2 is YFSETQ. V lost 3 bases and J lost 1, with 10 bases in between. The CDR3 is made up of 14 amino acids. The CDR3 region has the DNA TGCGCCAGCAGCTCGTCAACCGCGAACACTGAAGCTTTCTTT. Its translation: CASSSSTANTEAFF.

This clone has more than one count but fewer than ten. The chain couples TRBV27 to TRBJ2-7; 12 bases match TRBD2. The germline V gene has CDR1 MNHEY and CDR2 SMNVEV (reference sequence). The ends lost 5 bases at V and 4 bases at J; junction bases unmatched: 12. This CDR3 region has 17 residues. DNA of the CDR3: TGTGCCAGCAGTCCCGGACGGGCTAGCGGGAGGGGGTACGAGCAGTACTTC. As protein: CASSPGRASGRGYEQYF.

This clone occurred a few times. Other nucleotide sequences from this sample produce the same CDR3. The V gene is TRBV28, the J gene TRBJ2-3; tentatively, D is TRBD1 (9 bases). Germline-derived CDR1 and CDR2 are MDHEN and SYDVKM. The CDR3 runs 16 residues. V lost 3 bases, J lost 1 base, and 14 bases lay in between. The CDR3 nucleotides read TGTGCCAGCAGTTTGACAGGGGGACTAGGCACAGATACGCAGTATTTT. This translates into CASSLTGGLGTDTQYF.

The genes are TRBV18 and TRBJ1-1, with 7 bases fitting TRBD1. The CDR3 totals 13 residues. CDR1 is KGHSH and CDR2 is LQKENI in the germline V gene. With V trimmed by 2 bases and J by 10 bases, 7 bases remained unmatched. The CDR3 nucleotides are TGTGCCAGCTCACCAGAAACCGGGACAGTAGCTTTCTTT. Residues: CASSPETGTVAFF.

The chain uses TRBV7-9 and TRBJ1-1; possibly TRBD1 for D (6 bases). V was clipped by 4 bases and J by 3 bases, with 27 bases between them. Germline CDR1 is SEHNR and CDR2 is FQNEAQ (reference sequence). This CDR3 has 19 amino acids. The CDR3 region has the DNA TGTGCCAGCAGCTCACCTAAGGGCGGACAGACGCTAACGGACACTGAAGCTTTCTTT. This gives the protein CASSSPKGGQTLTDTEAFF.

A single count supports this clone. This chain links TRBV15 with TRBJ2-7, with unresolved D. CDR3 length equals 15 residues. The germline V gene encodes CDR1 LNHNV and CDR2 YYDKDF (reference sequence). The V and J ends lost 0 bases and 6 bases respectively, with 15 bases between them. The DNA for the CDR3 is TGTGCCACCAGCAGAGATCCCACGTCTGACACCGAGCAGTACTTC. This codes for CATSRDPTSDTEQYF.

The rearrangement uses TRBV5-8 and TRBJ1-2, with D uncertain. Trimming cost V 4 bases and J 8 bases, with 12 bases left between them. CDR1 is SGHTS, CDR2 YDEGEE, per germline. The CDR3 covers 12 residues. CDR3 in amino acids: CASSPRVWGYTF. CDR3 bases: TGTGCCAGCAGCCCGAGGGTGTGGGGCTACACCTTC.

V and J are TRBV10-2 and TRBJ2-1, with TRBD1 matching 8 bases. The V gene end was trimmed by 8 bases and the J gene end by 4 bases; junction bases not matched to a gene: 4. The CDR3 totals 13 residues. The germline CDR1 and CDR2 sequences are WSHSY and SAAADI. CDR3 amino acids: CASDRGQYNEQFF. CDR3 coding DNA: TGCGCCAGCGACAGGGGCCAATACAATGAGCAGTTCTTC.

CDR3 in amino acids: CSASPRNEQFF. The CDR3, as DNA: TGCAGTGCTAGCCCCCGTAATGAGCAGTTCTTC. V and J are TRBV20-1 and TRBJ2-1; D ambiguous. Germline loops: CDR1 DFQATT, CDR2 SNEGSKA (reference sequence). The CDR3 spans 11 residues. Trimming left V 3 bases short and J 7 bases short, with 7 bases between.

CDR3 loop: CASSRGTNNEQFF. DNA for the CDR3: TGTGCCAGTAGTAGGGGGACCAACAATGAGCAGTTCTTC. The chain uses TRBV19 and TRBJ2-1, with D perhaps matching TRBD1 or TRBD2 (5 bases each). The ends were cut back, 4 bases at V and 5 bases at J, with 9 bases in the middle. CDR3 length: 13 residues. CDR1 is LNHDA and CDR2 is SQIVND in the germline V gene (reference sequence). Full variable domain (remainder filled in from reference TRBV19 and TRBJ2-1): DGGITQSPKYLFRKEGQNVTLSCEQNLNHDAMYWYRQDPGQGLRLIYYSQIVNDFQKGDIAEGYSVSREKKESFPLTVTSAQKNPTAFYLCASSRGTNNEQFFGPGTRLTVL.

The V gene is TRBV7-2, the J gene TRBJ1-2, with TRBD1 matching over 8 bases. CDR1 SGHTA and CDR2 FQGNSA come from the germline V gene. CDR3 size: 14 residues. V was clipped by 3 bases and J by 9 bases; unmatched bases: 9. CDR3 sequence reads: CASSLSPDRGSYTF. CDR3 nucleotides: TGTGCCAGCAGCTTGTCTCCCGACAGGGGAAGCTACACCTTC.

This clone appeared a few times. CDR3 loop: CASSVGQGTGYTF. CDR3 coding DNA: TGCGCCAGCAGCGTGGGACAGGGTACGGGCTACACCTTC. The chain recombines TRBV5-1 with TRBJ1-2, with 9 bases aligning to TRBD1. Germline V CDR1 and CDR2: SGHRS, YFSETQ. The CDR3 extends over 13 amino acids. Germline trimming cut 4 bases from V and 8 bases from J; bases unmatched to any gene: 6.

The rearrangement joins TRBV19 to TRBJ1-5; D not certain. V dropped 5 bases and J dropped 7 bases, with 9 bases sitting between them. Germline V gene lookup returns CDR1 LNHDA and CDR2 SQIVND (reference sequence). The CDR3 length is 12 residues. The CDR3 is CASSPRNQPQHF. In DNA form, the CDR3 reads TGTGCCAGTAGTCCCAGGAACCAGCCCCAGCATTTT.

The chain joins TRBV7-9 to TRBJ1-1; D remains unclear. The CDR3 loop spans 13 amino acids. Germline loops: CDR1 SEHNR, CDR2 FQNEAQ (reference sequence). V shed 5 bases and J shed 0 bases, with 7 bases lying between them. The CDR3 here is CASSSELNTEAFF. CDR3 bases: TGTGCCAGCAGCAGCGAGCTGAACACTGAAGCTTTCTTT.

This clone came up a few times. The rearrangement links TRBV9 to TRBJ1-1; a possible D gene is TRBD1 (6 bases). CDR3 size: 14 residues. Per the germline V gene, CDR1 is SGDLS and CDR2 is YYNGEE. Trimming left V 3 bases short and J 4 bases short, with 13 bases between. CDR3 protein: CASSGTEPGTEAFF. CDR3 DNA sequence: TGTGCCAGCAGCGGGACAGAGCCGGGCACTGAAGCTTTCTTT.

The CDR3 region is CASSVGVLGNQPQHF. The CDR3 nucleotides are TGTGCCAGCAGCGTGGGCGTGTTGGGCAATCAGCCCCAGCATTTT. The chain joins TRBV11-2 to TRBJ1-5, with D uncertain. Germline values: CDR1 SGHAT, CDR2 FQNNGV. The CDR3 consists of 15 residues. The V end was cut by 5 bases, the J end by 2 bases, with 13 bases between.

The sample holds one count of this clone. This chain links TRBV27 with TRBJ1-2; TRBD1 aligns across 8 bases. Per germline, CDR1 MNHEY and CDR2 SMNVEV (reference sequence). V gave up 6 bases and J gave up 7 bases; unmatched junction bases: 7. The CDR3 covers 13 residues. In nucleotides, the CDR3 is TGTGCCAGCAGGAAGACAGGGGAGGGTGGCTACACCTTC. Its protein product is CASRKTGEGGYTF.

This clone was seen only a few times. The rearrangement links TRBV30 to TRBJ1-2; D unresolved. Between the trimmed V and J ends, which lost 4 bases and 4 bases, there was a span of 13 bases. CDR3 size: 13 residues. Germline CDR1 GTSNPN, CDR2 SVGIG (reference sequence). The CDR3 is CAWIPRGVYGYTF. The CDR3 nucleotides are TGTGCCTGGATTCCCCGAGGAGTCTATGGCTACACCTTC.

This clone has only a few counts. This chain uses TRBV15 with TRBJ2-5; D is unresolved. This CDR3 contains 15 residues. CDR1 and CDR2 (germline): LNHNV, YYDKDF (reference sequence). The V and J ends lost 0 bases and 2 bases respectively, with 10 bases between them. CDR3 sequence reads: CATSRDFGKQETQYF. CDR3 bases: TGTGCCACCAGCAGAGATTTTGGCAAGCAAGAGACCCAGTACTTC.

The CDR3 DNA is TGTGCCAGCAGAAATTACCCGCAAGAGACCCAGTACTTC. It is translated as CASRNYPQETQYF. The chain is built from TRBV7-2 and TRBJ2-5; unclear D gene. Trimming removed 6 bases at V and 2 bases at J, with 10 bases between. Germline V gene sequence: CDR1 SGHTA, CDR2 FQGNSA. This CDR3 spans 13 amino acids.

The count of this clone is one. At one of its ends the junction is not consistent with the germline gene, which may arise from a read error. This chain uses TRBV4-1 with TRBJ2-1, with TRBD2 matching over 9 bases. Germline assignment: CDR1 MGHRA and CDR2 YSYEKL. This CDR3 contains 15 residues. CDR3 coding DNA: TGCGCCAGCAGCCAAGAGTACGGGGCTAGCGGGAAGTTGGTCTTC. Translating it yields CASSQEYGASGKLVF.

This clone occurred a few times. V usage is TRBV11-2 and J usage is TRBJ2-1; the match to TRBD1 covers 7 bases. Germline CDR1 SGHAT, CDR2 FQNNGV. The ends lost 4 bases at V and 3 bases at J; junction bases unmatched: 6. The CDR3 covers 15 residues. The chain's CDR3 is CASSSPRGRYNEQFF. The DNA for the CDR3 is TGTGCCAGCAGCTCGCCTAGGGGGCGCTACAATGAGCAGTTCTTC.

The chain has TRBV30 and TRBJ2-1; the match to TRBD2 covers 14 bases. Germline values: CDR1 GTSNPN, CDR2 SVGIG (reference sequence). Germline trimming cut 4 bases from V and 7 bases from J; bases unmatched to any gene: 9. CDR3 length: 16 residues. The CDR3 DNA reads as TGTGCCTGGATTGGTCCGGGGACTAGCGGGAGTAATGAGCAGTTCTTC. Protein: CAWIGPGTSGSNEQFF.

This clone has a handful of counts. J is TRBJ2-4 and V is TRBV27, with 7 bases fitting TRBD2. The CDR3 consists of 13 residues. Germline values: CDR1 MNHEY, CDR2 SMNVEV (reference sequence). Losses at the gene ends were 7 bases for V and 5 bases for J; bases not matched to a gene: 5. In DNA form, the CDR3 reads TGTGCCAGCAACTCCCGGGAGGAAAACATTCAGTACTTC. Translating gives CASNSREENIQYF.

This sequence joins TRBV6-4 and TRBJ2-3; 10 bases fit TRBD2. The ends lost 3 bases at V and 4 bases at J; junction bases unmatched: 4. CDR1 and CDR2 from the germline V gene are MRHNA and SNTAGT. The length of the CDR3 is 15 residues. DNA for the CDR3: TGTGCCAGCAGTGAAAGCGGGAGGGCCCCAGATACGCAGTATTTT. This codes for CASSESGRAPDTQYF.

This chain links TRBV28 with TRBJ1-2, with TRBD1 identical over 9 bases. The germline gives CDR1 MDHEN, CDR2 SYDVKM. Trimming took 6 bases from V and 2 from J; bases not matched to a gene: 7. This CDR3 has 15 amino acids. CDR3 sequence reads: CASRAGQGYNYGYTF. Here the CDR3 DNA reads TGTGCCAGCAGGGCCGGACAGGGGTACAACTATGGCTACACCTTC.

V usage is TRBV30 and J usage is TRBJ2-7; TRBD1 aligns across 7 bases. Germline loops: CDR1 GTSNPN, CDR2 SVGIG (reference sequence). V was clipped by 2 bases and J by 2 bases; unmatched bases: 9. The CDR3 runs 15 residues. This CDR3 is CAWSIPGQVPYEQYF. The CDR3 coding sequence is TGTGCCTGGAGTATACCCGGACAGGTTCCCTACGAGCAGTACTTC.

This chain joins TRBV19 and TRBJ1-3; D is ambiguous. The CDR3 length is 12 residues. The germline gives CDR1 LNHDA, CDR2 SQIVND (reference sequence). V gave up 3 bases and J gave up 0 bases, with 0 bases separating them. For the CDR3, the DNA is TGTGCCAGTAGTATCTCTGGAAACACCATATATTTT. Translated: CASSISGNTIYF.